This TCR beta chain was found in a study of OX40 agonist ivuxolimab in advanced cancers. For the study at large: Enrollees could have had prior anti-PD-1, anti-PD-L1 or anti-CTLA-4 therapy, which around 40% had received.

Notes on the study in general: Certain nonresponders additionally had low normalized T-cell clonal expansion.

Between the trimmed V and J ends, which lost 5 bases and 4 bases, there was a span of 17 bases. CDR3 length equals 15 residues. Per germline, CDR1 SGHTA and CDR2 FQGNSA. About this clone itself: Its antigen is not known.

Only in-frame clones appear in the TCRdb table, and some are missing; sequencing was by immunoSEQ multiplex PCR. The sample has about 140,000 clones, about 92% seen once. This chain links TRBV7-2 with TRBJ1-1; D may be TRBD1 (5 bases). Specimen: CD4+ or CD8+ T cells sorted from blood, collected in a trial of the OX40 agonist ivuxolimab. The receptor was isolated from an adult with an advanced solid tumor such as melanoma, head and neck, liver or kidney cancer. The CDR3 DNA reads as TGTGCCAGCAGCCCAAGGGGTGCAGCGGGCACTGAAGCTTTCTTT. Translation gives CASSPRGAAGTEAFF.